This TCR beta chain was identified during a study of blood T cells in healthy people across ages. Then a second PCR, running about 7 to 11 cycles, was carried out with a sample-barcoded 5' primer and a J-beta primer mix. Using its own MiXCR run on the 5' RACE reads, TCRdb lists one record per CDR3 protein. The sample has more than 900,000 distinct CDR3 sequences; 25% to 30% are singletons. Of note for this clonotype: This could be a read error, since a much larger clone is one nucleotide away.

These data also formed part of another study, on T cells of mothers and their children. In that study: A few healthy Caucasian mothers and their six children were the donors.

The TCR comes from a woman in her forties in good health. Specimen: blood.

The CDR3 DNA sequence: TGCGCCAGCAGCTTGGCAGCCTACAATGAGCAGTACTTC. Translating it yields CASSLAAYNEQYF. J is TRBJ2-1 and V is TRBV5-1; no reliable D call. The DNA end is more similar to TRBJ2-7, so the J call may be wrong. Germline values: CDR1 SGHRS, CDR2 YFSETQ. This CDR3 contains 13 residues.